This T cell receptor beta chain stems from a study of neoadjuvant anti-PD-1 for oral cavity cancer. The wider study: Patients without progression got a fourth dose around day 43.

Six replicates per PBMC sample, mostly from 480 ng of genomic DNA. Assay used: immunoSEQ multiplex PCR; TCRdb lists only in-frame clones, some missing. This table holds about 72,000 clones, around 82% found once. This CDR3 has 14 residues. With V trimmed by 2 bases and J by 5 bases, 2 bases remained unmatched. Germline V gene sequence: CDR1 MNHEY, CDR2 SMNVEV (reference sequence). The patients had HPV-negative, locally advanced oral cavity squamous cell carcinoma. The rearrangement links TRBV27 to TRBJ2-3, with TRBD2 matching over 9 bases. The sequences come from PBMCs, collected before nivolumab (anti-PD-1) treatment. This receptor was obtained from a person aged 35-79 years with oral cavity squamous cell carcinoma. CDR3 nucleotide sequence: TGTGCCAGCAGTTTAAAGCGGGGGGTAGATACGCAGTATTTT. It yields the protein CASSLKRGVDTQYF.